This T cell receptor beta chain comes out of a study of T-cell memory formation after mild COVID-19. Turning to the study itself: Across donors, TCR clusters were largely donor specific.

This clonotype was seen a handful of times. The antigen is unknown. General study points: Of the contracting clones, CD4+ ones lay mainly in CM and EM, and CD8+ ones in EMRA. Memory from before infection featured some responding clones, which suggests cross-reactive memory joined.

In germline, CDR1 is MNHEY, CDR2 SVGEGT. The CDR3 runs 15 residues. With 2 bases removed from V and 2 bases from J, the gap between germline ends came to 13 bases. Libraries for TCRalpha and TCRbeta carried sample barcodes and unique molecular identifiers via 5'RACE. MiXCR, applied by TCRdb to the 5' RACE reads, yields one record per CDR3 protein. Here the sample spans more than 300,000 distinct CDR3 sequences, roughly an eighth being singletons. V is TRBV6-2 or TRBV6-3 and J is TRBJ2-7, with D perhaps TRBD2 (6 bases). The receptor comes from a man younger than 35 who had mild COVID-19 (a few samples of this study predate the infection). Cell type and time point are not known. Sequenced: PBMCs or a T cell subset sorted from them (not recorded which). Here the CDR3 DNA reads TGTGCCAGCAGTTACGGTGATAGCGGAACCTACGAGCAGTACTTC. Translation: CASSYGDSGTYEQYF.